This T cell receptor (beta chain) was found in a study of blood T cells in healthy people across ages. A second PCR of 7 to 11 cycles used a sample-barcoded 5' primer and a J-beta primer mix. From the 5' RACE reads, TCRdb called clonotypes with MiXCR, one entry per CDR3 protein. The table has around 1.5 million distinct CDR3 sequences, 42% seen once. This clonotype was seen just once. Its antigen is as yet unknown. General study points: Per million T cells, the diversity of TCR beta decreased roughly linearly as age advanced. The lack of PBMC sorting stopped any conclusive naive versus antigen-experienced comparison.

Germline CDR1 and CDR2: SGHVS and FNYEAQ. Unmatched junction bases numbered 12, after V lost 7 bases and J lost 0 bases. The CDR3 is made up of 18 amino acids. Material for sequencing was blood. V is TRBV7-6 and J is TRBJ2-2; 9 bases are a match to TRBD1. The clonotype was recovered from a woman under 30 in good health. The DNA for the CDR3 is TGTGCCAGCACCGGTCCCGGGACAGGGCCCGCGAACACCGGGGAGCTGTTTTTT. Translated: CASTGPGTGPANTGELFF.